One sample yielded the 4 T cell receptor beta chains listed below, sequenced in a study of cytomegalovirus exposure and HLA in healthy donors. With 60 Vbeta and 13 Jbeta primers, the PCR was carried out. Only in-frame clones appear in the TCRdb table, and some are missing; sequencing was by immunoSEQ multiplex PCR. The table lists fewer than 250,000 clones, around 76% of them singletons, with roughly 0.62% in the top ten. Sequenced: PBMCs. The receptors were sampled from a man between 18 and 35 years old in good health and CMV-seronegative.

This sequence joins TRBV2 and TRBJ2-7; 8 bases agree with TRBD2. V shed 10 bases, J shed 0 bases, and the junction held 5 bases outside the gene matches. The CDR3 totals 13 residues. Germline values: CDR1 SNHLY, CDR2 FYNNEI. The CDR3: CATLAGNSYEQYF. As DNA, the CDR3 is TGTGCCACTTTAGCGGGAAACTCCTACGAGCAGTACTTC.

The gene calls are TRBV5-4 and TRBJ2-5; D is ambiguous. This CDR3 is 15 amino acids long. The germline V gene encodes CDR1 SGHNT and CDR2 YYREEE (reference sequence). V gave up 2 bases and J gave up 1 base, with 12 bases separating them. The CDR3 sequence is CASSFTGFGQETQYF. The CDR3 coding sequence is TGTGCCAGCAGCTTCACGGGTTTCGGCCAAGAGACCCAGTACTTC.

This rearrangement joins TRBV1 to TRBJ2-3; the D call TRBD2 from the table was never checked on the DNA. TRBV1 is flagged as a pseudogene. The CDR3 runs 18 residues. The CDR3 protein is CTSSHLGLAGSSTDTQYF. The CDR3 bases are TGCACCAGCAGCCATCTAGGACTAGCGGGTTCTAGCACAGATACGCAGTATTTT.

The rearrangement links TRBV6-5 to TRBJ1-1, with 10 bases identical to TRBD1. The CDR3 contains 15 residues. The ends lost 0 bases at V and 4 bases at J; junction bases unmatched: 2. Germline V gives CDR1 MNHEY, CDR2 SVGAGI. DNA of the CDR3: TGTGCCAGCAGTTACTCTTGGACAGGGGGCACTGAAGCTTTCTTT. This gives the protein CASSYSWTGGTEAFF.